The 12 T cell receptor beta chains listed next were all sequenced from one sample in a study of blood T cell repertoires in COVID-19. The data were produced by immunoSEQ multiplex PCR, yet TCRdb's version contains in-frame clones alone and is incomplete. The data show about 62,000 clones, with around nine tenths seen just once and about 6% held by the top ten. Sequenced: peripheral blood. The receptor source for this set is a human donor in a cohort sampled during active COVID-19.

CDR3 nucleotides: TGTGCCAGCAGCACCTATTACGCGGGAGGGGTTGACAATGAGCAGTTCTTC. Protein: CASSTYYAGGVDNEQFF. The chain carries TRBV21-1 and TRBJ2-1; the table's TRBD2 call for D was not verified on the DNA. TRBV21-1 is classified as a pseudogene. The CDR3 runs to 17 residues.

J is TRBJ1-4 and V is TRBV2; D possibly corresponds to TRBD1 (6 bases). With 6 bases removed from V and 5 bases from J, the gap between germline ends came to 10 bases. The germline V gene has CDR1 SNHLY and CDR2 FYNNEI. The CDR3 has 13 residues. Here the CDR3 DNA reads TGTGCCAGCAGACGACAGGCAAATGAAAAACTGTTTTTT. Its translation: CASRRQANEKLFF.

This sequence joins TRBV6-5 and TRBJ2-1; D is unclear. Germline V gives CDR1 MNHEY, CDR2 SVGAGI. This CDR3 has 13 residues. V lost 0 bases to trimming and J lost 9 bases, with 9 bases between them. The chain's CDR3 is CASSYSLGFEQFF. The CDR3 DNA follows: TGTGCCAGCAGTTACTCGCTCGGGTTTGAGCAGTTCTTC.

V gene TRBV3-1 (or the pseudogene TRBV3-2) combines with J gene TRBJ2-2, with D unresolved. Per germline, CDR1 LGHDT and CDR2 YNNKEL (reference sequence). CDR3 size: 14 residues. V lost 0 bases and J 4 bases, leaving 6 bases between the germline ends. In DNA, the CDR3 is TGTGCCAGCAGCCAAGAGACTCTCACCGGGGAGCTGTTTTTT. It specifies CASSQETLTGELFF.

The chain is built from TRBV7-2 and TRBJ2-1, with TRBD2 matching 13 bases. V dropped 5 bases and J dropped 5; count of bases not matched to a gene: 3. Germline CDR1 and CDR2: SGHTA and FQGNSA. CDR3 size: 15 residues. The CDR3 reads CASSKGLAGNNEQFF. The CDR3 nucleotides are TGTGCCAGCAGCAAGGGACTAGCGGGGAACAATGAGCAGTTCTTC.

CDR3 protein: CASSVALADTDTQYF. DNA of the CDR3: TGTGCCAGCAGCGTAGCTCTAGCGGACACAGATACGCAGTATTTT. This chain uses TRBV9 with TRBJ2-3, with 7 nucleotides matching TRBD2. Losses at the gene ends were 0 bases for V and 2 bases for J; bases not matched to a gene: 3. The CDR3 covers 15 residues. Germline CDR1 is SGDLS and CDR2 is YYNGEE. The complete variable domain, with remaining parts taken from reference TRBV9 and TRBJ2-3, reads DSGVTQTPKHLITATGQRVTLRCSPRSGDLSVYWYQQSLDQGLQFLIQYYNGEERAKGNILERFSAQQFPDLHSELNLSSLELGDSALYFCASSVALADTDTQYFGPGTRLTVL.

The chain couples TRBV7-8 to TRBJ1-1; 10 nucleotides agree with TRBD1. The CDR3 has 15 amino acids. Per the germline V gene, CDR1 is SGHVS and CDR2 is FQNEAQ. The J segment lost 6 bases and the V segment lost 2 bases, leaving 6 bases of the junction unmatched. The CDR3 here is CASSLWGQGSAEAFF. The CDR3 DNA reads as TGTGCCAGCAGCTTATGGGGACAGGGGAGCGCTGAAGCTTTCTTT. Variable domain in full (rest from reference TRBV7-8 and TRBJ1-1): GAGVSQSPRYKVAKRGQDVALRCDPISGHVSLFWYQQALGQGPEFLTYFQNEAQLDKSGLPSDRFFAERPEGSVSTLKIQRTQQEDSAVYLCASSLWGQGSAEAFFGQGTRLTVV.

The chain uses TRBV13 and TRBJ2-2; 10 bases map to TRBD1. Germline V gene data show CDR1 as PRHDT and CDR2 as FYEKMQ (reference sequence). V trimming: 2 bases; J trimming: 5 bases; junction bases outside the gene matches: 5. This CDR3 region has 16 residues. As DNA, the CDR3 is TGTGCCAGCAGCTTACCGGGACAGGGGAGGACCGGGGAGCTGTTTTTT. Translating gives CASSLPGQGRTGELFF.

The chain joins TRBV2 to TRBJ1-1, with D hard to call. Trimming removed 8 bases at V and 0 bases at J, with 10 bases between. This CDR3 comprises 13 residues. The germline V gene encodes CDR1 SNHLY and CDR2 FYNNEI. The CDR3 protein is CASEVGVNTEAFF. CDR3 DNA sequence: TGTGCCAGCGAGGTTGGCGTGAACACTGAAGCTTTCTTT. Variable domain in full (rest from reference TRBV2 and TRBJ1-1): EPEVTQTPSHQVTQMGQEVILRCVPISNHLYFYWYRQILGQKVEFLVSFYNNEISEKSEIFDDQFSVERPDGSNFTLKIRSTKLEDSAMYFCASEVGVNTEAFFGQGTRLTVV.

The chain is built from TRBV10-3 and TRBJ2-2; TRBD2 matches 7 bases. The CDR3 consists of 16 residues. The V segment lost 5 bases and the J segment 6 bases; nucleotides outside the gene matches: 12. Germline loops: CDR1 ENHRY, CDR2 SYGVKD. This CDR3 reads CAISPYGPREAGELFF. Here the CDR3 DNA reads TGTGCCATCAGTCCCTACGGTCCCCGGGAGGCCGGGGAGCTGTTTTTT.

This clone was recorded once. CDR3 DNA sequence: TGTGCCGGAGGACAGGACAGGGACACTGAAGCTTTCTTT. Translated: CAGGQDRDTEAFF. The chain joins TRBV6-5 to TRBJ1-1; 8 bases match TRBD1. The V gene's germline CDR1 is MNHEY and CDR2 SVGAGI. Trimming at V came to 11 bases and at J to 3 bases, leaving 8 bases not matched to a gene. The CDR3 runs to 13 residues.

The chain employs TRBV4-1 and TRBJ2-7; D is possibly TRBD1 (6 bases). The CDR3 loop spans 15 amino acids. Germline CDR1 and CDR2: MGHRA and YSYEKL. With 0 bases removed from V and 3 bases from J, the gap between germline ends came to 12 bases. CDR3 sequence: CASSQDRTEDYEQYF. Written as DNA, the CDR3 is TGCGCCAGCAGCCAAGACAGGACAGAGGACTACGAGCAGTACTTC.